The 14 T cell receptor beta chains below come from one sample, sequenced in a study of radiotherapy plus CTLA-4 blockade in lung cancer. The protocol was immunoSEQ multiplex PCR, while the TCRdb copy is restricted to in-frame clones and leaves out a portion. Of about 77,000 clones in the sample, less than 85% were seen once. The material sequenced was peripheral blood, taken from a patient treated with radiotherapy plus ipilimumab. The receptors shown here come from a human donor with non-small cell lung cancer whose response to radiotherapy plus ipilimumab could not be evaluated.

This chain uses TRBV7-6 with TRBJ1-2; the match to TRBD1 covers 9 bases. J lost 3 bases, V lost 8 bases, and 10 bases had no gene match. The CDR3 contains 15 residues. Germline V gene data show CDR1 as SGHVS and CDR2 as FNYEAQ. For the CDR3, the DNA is TGTGCCAGCGGGACAGGGAAGGCTTTGGACTATGGCTACACCTTC. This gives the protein CASGTGKALDYGYTF.

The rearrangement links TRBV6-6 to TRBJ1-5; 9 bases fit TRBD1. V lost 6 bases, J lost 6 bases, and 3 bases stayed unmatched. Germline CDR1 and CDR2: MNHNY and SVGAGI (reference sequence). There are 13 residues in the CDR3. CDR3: CASSRQGGQPQHF. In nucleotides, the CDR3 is TGTGCCAGCAGCAGACAGGGGGGTCAGCCCCAGCATTTT.

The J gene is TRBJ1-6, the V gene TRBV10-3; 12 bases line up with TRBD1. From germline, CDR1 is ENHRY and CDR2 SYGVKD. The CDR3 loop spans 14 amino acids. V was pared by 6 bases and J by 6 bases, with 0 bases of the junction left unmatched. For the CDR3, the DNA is TGTGCCATCAGGGGACAGGGGGCTAATTCACCCCTCCACTTT. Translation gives CAIRGQGANSPLHF.

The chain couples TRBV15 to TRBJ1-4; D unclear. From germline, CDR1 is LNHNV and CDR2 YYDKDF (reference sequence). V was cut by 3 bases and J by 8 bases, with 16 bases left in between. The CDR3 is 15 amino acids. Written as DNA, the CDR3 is TGTGCCACCAGCAGCGTACCTCCCTTACGGGAAAAACTGTTTTTT. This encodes CATSSVPPLREKLFF.

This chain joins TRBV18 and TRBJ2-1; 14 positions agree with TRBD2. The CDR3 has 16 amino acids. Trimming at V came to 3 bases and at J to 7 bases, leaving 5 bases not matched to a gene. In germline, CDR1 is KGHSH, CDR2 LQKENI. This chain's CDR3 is CASSPPGLAGANEQFF. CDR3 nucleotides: TGTGCCAGCTCACCTCCGGGACTAGCGGGAGCTAATGAGCAGTTCTTC.

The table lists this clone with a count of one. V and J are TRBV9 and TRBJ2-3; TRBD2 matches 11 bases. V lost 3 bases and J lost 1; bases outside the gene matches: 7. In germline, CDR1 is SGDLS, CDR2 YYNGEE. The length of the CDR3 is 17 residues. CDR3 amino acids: CASSALAGGPGTDTQYF. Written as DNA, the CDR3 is TGTGCCAGCAGCGCTTTAGCGGGGGGGCCCGGCACAGATACGCAGTATTTT.

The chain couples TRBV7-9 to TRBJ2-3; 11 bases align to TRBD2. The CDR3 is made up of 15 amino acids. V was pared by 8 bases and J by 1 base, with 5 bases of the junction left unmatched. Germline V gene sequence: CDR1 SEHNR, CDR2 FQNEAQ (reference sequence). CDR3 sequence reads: CASYPGLAGTDTQYF. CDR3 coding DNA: TGTGCCAGCTACCCGGGACTAGCGGGCACAGATACGCAGTATTTT.

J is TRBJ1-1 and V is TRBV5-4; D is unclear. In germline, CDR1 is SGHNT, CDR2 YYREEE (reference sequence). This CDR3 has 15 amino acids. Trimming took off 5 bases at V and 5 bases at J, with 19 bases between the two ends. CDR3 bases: TGTGCCAGCAGTAACAGAGAACGAAAAATTACTGAAGCTTTCTTT. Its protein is CASSNRERKITEAFF.

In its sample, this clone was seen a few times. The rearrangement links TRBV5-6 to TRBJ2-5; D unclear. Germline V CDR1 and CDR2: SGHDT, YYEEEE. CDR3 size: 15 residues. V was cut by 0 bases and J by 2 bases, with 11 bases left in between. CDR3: CASSLGNTYQETQYF. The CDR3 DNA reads TGTGCCAGCAGCTTGGGTAACACATATCAAGAGACCCAGTACTTC.

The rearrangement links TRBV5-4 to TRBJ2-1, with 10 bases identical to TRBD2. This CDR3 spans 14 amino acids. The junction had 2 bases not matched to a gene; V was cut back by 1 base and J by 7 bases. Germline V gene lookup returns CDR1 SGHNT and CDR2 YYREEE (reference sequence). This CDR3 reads CASSLKLAGNEQFF. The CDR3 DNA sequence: TGTGCCAGCAGCTTGAAACTAGCGGGAAATGAGCAGTTCTTC.

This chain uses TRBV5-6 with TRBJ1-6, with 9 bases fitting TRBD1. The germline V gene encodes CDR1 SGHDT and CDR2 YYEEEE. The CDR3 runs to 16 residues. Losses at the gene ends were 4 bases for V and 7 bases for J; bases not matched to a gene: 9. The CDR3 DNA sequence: TGTGCCAGCAGCATCCCGGGACAGGGTTCGAATTCACCCCTCCACTTT. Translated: CASSIPGQGSNSPLHF.

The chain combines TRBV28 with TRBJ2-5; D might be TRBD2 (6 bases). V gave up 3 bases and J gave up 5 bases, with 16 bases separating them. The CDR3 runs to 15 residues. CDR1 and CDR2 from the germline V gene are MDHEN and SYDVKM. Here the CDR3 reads CASSLQMGGGETQYF. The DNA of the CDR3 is TGTGCCAGCAGTTTGCAGATGGGGGGTGGGGAGACCCAGTACTTC.

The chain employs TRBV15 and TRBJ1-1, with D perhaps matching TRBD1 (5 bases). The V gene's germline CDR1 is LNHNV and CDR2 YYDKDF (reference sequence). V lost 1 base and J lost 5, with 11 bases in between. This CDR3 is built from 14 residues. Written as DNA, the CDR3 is TGTGCCACCAGCAGAGTGGGGGGTTGGACTGAAGCTTTCTTT. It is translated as CATSRVGGWTEAFF.

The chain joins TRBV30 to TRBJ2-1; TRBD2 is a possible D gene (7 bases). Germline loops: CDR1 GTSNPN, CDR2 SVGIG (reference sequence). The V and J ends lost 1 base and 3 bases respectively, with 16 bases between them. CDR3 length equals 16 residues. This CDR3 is CAWSGVRGGIYNEQFF. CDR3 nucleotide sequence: TGTGCCTGGAGTGGGGTAAGGGGGGGAATCTACAATGAGCAGTTCTTC. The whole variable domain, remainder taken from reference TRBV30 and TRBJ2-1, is SQTIHQWPATLVQPVGSPLSLECTVEGTSNPNLYWYRQAAGRGLQLLFYSVGIGQISSEVPQNLSASRPQDRQFILSSKKLLLSDSGFYLCAWSGVRGGIYNEQFFGPGTRLTVL.